Below, one T cell receptor (beta chain) is given with its context. Its specificity is unknown. A junction boundary mismatches the germline segment, possibly from a read error. The CDR3 has 11 residues. CDR1 and CDR2 from the germline V gene are SNHLY and FYNNEI. This entry comes from a study of T cell responses to AZD1222 COVID-19 vaccine. Findings and limits, study-wide: Donors were chiefly white British, with a greater number of females, and clonal diversity was perhaps underestimated. Spike-specific TCR breadth and depth both grew after two AZD1222 doses.

The data were produced by immunoSEQ multiplex PCR, yet TCRdb's version contains in-frame clones alone and is incomplete. Of under 150,000 clones listed, 90% are singletons. The source material was peripheral blood, sampled on day 0 of AZD1222 vaccination. This clonotype was sampled from an adult in good health. The chain uses TRBV2 and TRBJ1-4, with no clear D. Written as DNA, the CDR3 is TGTGCCAGCAGTGCCCGGCCAAGGCTGGTCTTT. It is translated as CASSARPRLVF.